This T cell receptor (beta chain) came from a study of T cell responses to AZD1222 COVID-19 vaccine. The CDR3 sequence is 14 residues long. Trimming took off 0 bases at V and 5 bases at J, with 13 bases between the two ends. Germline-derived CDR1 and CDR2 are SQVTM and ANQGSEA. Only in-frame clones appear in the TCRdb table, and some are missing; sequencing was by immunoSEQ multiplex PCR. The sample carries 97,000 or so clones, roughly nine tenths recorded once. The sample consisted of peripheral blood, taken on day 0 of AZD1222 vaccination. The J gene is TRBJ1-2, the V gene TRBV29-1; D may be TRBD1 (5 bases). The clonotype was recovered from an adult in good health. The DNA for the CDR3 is TGCAGCGTTGAAGATCTTACAGGCGATTATGGCTACACCTTC. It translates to CSVEDLTGDYGYTF.